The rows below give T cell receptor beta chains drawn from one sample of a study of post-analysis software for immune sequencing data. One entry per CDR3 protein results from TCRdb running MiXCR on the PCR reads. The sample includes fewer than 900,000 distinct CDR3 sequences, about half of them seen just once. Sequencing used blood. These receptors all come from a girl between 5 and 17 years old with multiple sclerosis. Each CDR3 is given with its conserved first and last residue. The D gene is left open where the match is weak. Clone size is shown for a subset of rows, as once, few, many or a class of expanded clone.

TGTGCCAGCAGCCGGAGCGGCGACTACAATGAGCAGTTCTTC	CASSRSGDYNEQFF	14	TRBV6-2/TRBV6-3	TRBJ2-1	few	.
TGTGCCAGCAGCCTGCGGGAGTTGCCGAACACCGGGGAGCTGTTTTTT	CASSLRELPNTGELFF	16	TRBV7-2	TRBJ2-2	.	TRBD2
TGCAGTGCTAGAGGGCGGGGGCGGGAGACCTCCGGTGAGCAGTTCTTC	CSARGRGRETSGEQFF	16	TRBV20-1	TRBJ2-1	.	.
TGTGCCAGCAGTTTAGCCGGGATATCCTACAATGAGCAGTTCTTC	CASSLAGISYNEQFF	15	TRBV28	TRBJ2-1	.	.
TGTGCCAGCAGTTTAGGACTAGCGGGCGGCACAGATACGCAGTATTTT	CASSLGLAGGTDTQYF	16	TRBV7-2	TRBJ2-3	many	TRBD2
TGTGCCAGCAGCCATCCTCAAGAGACCCAGTACTTC	CASSHPQETQYF	12	TRBV27	TRBJ2-5	few	.
TGTGCCAGCAGCGGATTTGGGGGGCCGGGTAATGAGCAGTTCTTC	CASSGFGGPGNEQFF	15	TRBV9	TRBJ2-1	.	.
TGTGCCAGCACGAGAGGGGGAATCTATGGCTACACCTTC	CASTRGGIYGYTF	13	TRBV6-2/TRBV6-3	TRBJ1-2	.	.
TGTGCCAGCAGCGTACCGGGACAGGGGGTCGACGAGCAGTACTTC	CASSVPGQGVDEQYF	15	TRBV7-8	TRBJ2-7	.	TRBD1
TGCAGCGTTGAAGATACGGGAGTACGTTTGCAGTTCTTC	CSVEDTGVRLQFF	13	TRBV29-1	TRBJ2-1	.	.
TGTGCCACCAGCAGCTCGACAGGCACGACCCAAGAGACCCAGTACTTC	CATSSSTGTTQETQYF	16	TRBV15	TRBJ2-5	.	.
TGTGCCAGCAGAACCGGGAACCCCTACAATGAGCAGTTCTTC	CASRTGNPYNEQFF	14	TRBV6-5	TRBJ2-1	.	.
TGCAGCGTTGATACCGCACAGGGGGAGACCCAGTACTTC	CSVDTAQGETQYF	13	TRBV29-1	TRBJ2-5	few	TRBD1
TGCGCCAGCAGCCTGGAGGGTGGTCAGGCAGAGACCCAGTACTTC	CASSLEGGQAETQYF	15	TRBV5-1	TRBJ2-5	.	.
TGCAGTGTCTCCGGTTTGTCCCTCCAAGGGGGGCAGTTCTTC	CSVSGLSLQGGQFF	14	TRBV20-1	TRBJ2-1	.	.
TGTGCCAGCAGTTTACCAGGACAGGGGGAGAGCTCCTACGAGCAGTACTTC	CASSLPGQGESSYEQYF	17	TRBV28	TRBJ2-7	.	TRBD1
TGTGCCAGCAGCTTGTGGGGACAGATAGGAGCTATCTATGGCTACACCTTC	CASSLWGQIGAIYGYTF	17	TRBV5-6	TRBJ1-2	once	TRBD1
TGTGCCAGCAGTCAACCCCCGGGACAGGGGGCCGACGAGCAGTACTTC	CASSQPPGQGADEQYF	16	TRBV6-5	TRBJ2-7	few	TRBD1
TGTGCCAGCACTGATATAGCGGGAGGAATTGAAGAGACCCAGTACTTC	CASTDIAGGIEETQYF	16	TRBV6-6	TRBJ2-5	few	TRBD2
TGTGCCAGCGGCGTCTGGTCCTACGAGCAGTACTTC	CASGVWSYEQYF	12	TRBV7-2	TRBJ2-7	once	.
TGTGCCAGCAGCAGTTTTCACCCGGGACTAGCGGGAGGGCCATGGGACAGGACAGATACGCAGTATTTT	CASSSFHPGLAGGPWDRTDTQYF	23	TRBV28	TRBJ2-3	.	TRBD2
TGTGCCAGCAGCCAAGATGAAGGGTACTATGGCTACACCTTC	CASSQDEGYYGYTF	14	TRBV3-1	TRBJ1-2	few	.
TGCAGTGCTAGAGTAAAGAGAGAGACCCAGTACTTC	CSARVKRETQYF	12	TRBV20-1	TRBJ2-5	few	.
TGTGCCAGCAGCTTGGGTAGGGGGGATTCGACGGTAGGGAGGGGTTACAATGAGCAGTTCTTC	CASSLGRGDSTVGRGYNEQFF	21	TRBV5-5	TRBJ2-1	few	.
TGTGCCAGCACCCAGGGACCGACCCTAACCAAAAACATTCAGTACTTC	CASTQGPTLTKNIQYF	16	TRBV12-3/TRBV12-4	TRBJ2-4	.	.
TGTGCCAGCAGTGAGGGGCTCTCCTACGAGCAGTACTTC	CASSEGLSYEQYF	13	TRBV12-3/TRBV12-4	TRBJ2-7	few	.
TGTGCCAGCAGCTTCACTAGTGGCAATGTGCAGTTCTTC	CASSFTSGNVQFF	13	TRBV7-3	TRBJ2-1	.	.
TGCGCCAGCAGCCGCGGACTAGCGGGAGGGACCCAGTACTTC	CASSRGLAGGTQYF	14	TRBV4-1	TRBJ2-5	.	TRBD2
TGCAGTGCTCAAGACAGTAGCACTGAAGCTTTCTTT	CSAQDSSTEAFF	12	TRBV20-1	TRBJ1-1	.	.
TGTGCCAGCAGCCAAGGGAGGCTAGCGGGCTCCTACGAGCAGTACTTC	CASSQGRLAGSYEQYF	16	TRBV12-3/TRBV12-4	TRBJ2-7	.	TRBD2
TGTGCCAGCAGCCCTCGGAAAGAGACCCAGTACTTC	CASSPRKETQYF	12	TRBV12-3/TRBV12-4	TRBJ2-5	few	.
TGTGCCAGCAGCTTAAAAGAGGTCGCCAGGACCTCAACCTACGAGCAGTACTTC	CASSLKEVARTSTYEQYF	18	TRBV7-6	TRBJ2-7	few	.
TGTGCCACCAGTGATGCAGGCCTGAATGAGCAGTACTTC	CATSDAGLNEQYF	13	TRBV24-1	TRBJ2-5	.	.
TGCGCCAGCAGTGAGTCGGGGTCTAGCGGCTACCAAGAGACCCAGTACTTC	CASSESGSSGYQETQYF	17	TRBV10-2	TRBJ2-5	many	TRBD2